This TCR beta chain was obtained from a study of CD8 T cells in Susac syndrome. Points from the study as a whole: The study's TCR sequencing and HLA analysis covered a relatively small number of individuals, and the study acknowledged this.

FACS was used to enrich TEMRA cells, whereas the CD8+ and CD4+ T cells were obtained by negative isolation. In this sample, this clonotype turned up once. The antigen remains unidentified. It was with random hexamers that 0.5 to 1 ug RNA was reverse transcribed. From the immunoSEQ multiplex PCR reads, TCRdb called clonotypes with MiXCR, one entry per CDR3 protein. The sample lists 95,000 or so distinct CDR3 sequences, over 85% occurring once. The CDR3 is 12 residues long. CDR1 is SEHNR, CDR2 FQNEAQ, per germline (reference sequence). With 2 bases removed from V and 10 bases from J, the gap between germline ends came to 9 bases.

Input material: CD8+ T cells from PBMCs. The clonotype was recovered from a human donor in good health. The V gene is TRBV7-9, the J gene TRBJ2-1; no definite D call. The CDR3 here is CASSLTQLEQFF. The CDR3 DNA reads as TGTGCCAGCAGCTTAACCCAACTCGAGCAGTTCTTC.